Listed below are T cell receptor beta chains from one sample, sequenced in a study of shared clonotypes between healthy human individuals. The repertoire was sequenced with immunoSEQ multiplex PCR; TCRdb's copy has only in-frame clones and lacks some. The table records fewer than 1.6 million clones, 98% to 99% of them present only once. The source material was naive CD4+ T cells sorted from blood. Receptors were obtained from a man aged 25 to 40 in good health. CDR3s include the opening cysteine and the closing phenylalanine or tryptophan. The D gene is left open where the match is weak. Some rows have no size entry. The others give once, few or many, or a class for an expanded clone.

clone size | J gene | D gene | V gene | CDR3 protein | CDR3 DNA
. | TRBJ1-1 | . | TRBV18 | CASSPARTSNTEAFF | TGTGCCAGCTCACCTGCCAGAACCTCCAACACTGAAGCTTTCTTT
once | TRBJ2-1 | . | TRBV5-1 | CASEEGLISGEQFF | TGCGCCAGTGAAGAGGGTCTTATCAGTGGTGAGCAGTTCTTC
. | TRBJ2-3 | . | TRBV5-6 | CASSLAPDPRRTDTQYF | TGTGCCAGCAGCTTGGCGCCGGACCCAAGGCGCACAGATACGCAGTATTTT
. | TRBJ2-7 | . | TRBV29-1 | CSVVSPLQENLNEQYF | TGCAGCGTTGTTTCCCCCCTACAGGAGAATCTGAACGAGCAGTACTTC
. | TRBJ2-5 | TRBD2 | TRBV2 | CASSSGGASGETQYF | TGTGCCAGCAGTTCGGGGGGGGCGTCGGGAGAGACCCAGTACTTC
. | TRBJ2-1 | . | TRBV2 | CASSGREKDNEQFF | TGTGCCAGCAGTGGCAGGGAGAAGGACAATGAGCAGTTCTTC
. | TRBJ2-1 | . | TRBV30 | CAWSVGALAEKLGSSYNEQFF | TGTGCCTGGAGTGTAGGGGCCCTAGCCGAAAAACTTGGAAGCTCCTACAATGAGCAGTTCTTC
once | TRBJ2-3 | TRBD2 | TRBV29-1 | CSGVTSGRAKDTQYF | TGCAGCGGTGTGACTAGCGGGAGGGCCAAAGATACGCAGTATTTT
. | TRBJ2-7 | TRBD2 | TRBV15 | CATSRPGTSAYEQYF | TGTGCCACCAGCAGACCCGGGACTAGCGCCTACGAGCAGTACTTC
. | TRBJ2-5 | TRBD1 | TRBV6-1 | CASTIGQGTTETQYF | TGTGCCAGCACAATCGGACAGGGTACTACTGAGACCCAGTACTTC
. | TRBJ2-1 | . | TRBV20-1 | CSARMVNEQFF | TGCAGTGCTAGGATGGTCAATGAGCAGTTCTTC
. | TRBJ2-7 | TRBD2 | TRBV18 | CASSPAPSGSYEQYF | TGTGCCAGCTCACCAGCTCCTAGCGGTTCCTACGAGCAGTACTTC
. | TRBJ2-5 | TRBD1 | TRBV4-2 | CASSQVGAGRQGGETQYF | TGTGCCAGCAGCCAAGTAGGGGCCGGGCGACAGGGTGGAGAGACCCAGTACTTC
. | TRBJ2-3 | . | TRBV5-1 | CASSLVEPSTDTQYF | TGCGCCAGCAGCTTGGTTGAGCCTAGCACAGATACGCAGTATTTT
. | TRBJ2-7 | . | TRBV15 | CATSTLTSSYEQYF | TGTGCCACCAGCACGTTGACTAGCTCCTACGAGCAGTACTTC
. | TRBJ2-3 | . | TRBV6-1 | CASSDWGGPSTDTQYF | TGTGCCAGCAGTGACTGGGGAGGACCCAGCACAGATACGCAGTATTTT
. | TRBJ2-5 | . | TRBV5-8 | CASSPLTGTGETQYF | TGTGCCAGCAGCCCTCTGACAGGCACTGGGGAGACCCAGTACTTC
. | TRBJ1-5 | TRBD1 | TRBV27 | CASSSTGGLGNQPQHF | TGTGCCAGCAGTTCGACAGGGGGTTTGGGGAATCAGCCCCAGCATTTT
. | TRBJ1-4 | TRBD1 | TRBV10-3 | CATRDRTNEKLFF | TGTGCCACTCGGGACAGAACTAATGAAAAACTGTTTTTT
. | TRBJ2-2 | . | TRBV7-6 | CASSFFQGRGGTGELFF | TGTGCCAGCAGCTTCTTCCAGGGGCGGGGTGGCACCGGGGAGCTGTTTTTT
. | TRBJ1-5 | TRBD1 | TRBV28 | CASETGQGSNQPQHF | TGTGCCAGCGAAACGGGACAGGGAAGCAATCAGCCCCAGCATTTT
. | TRBJ1-1 | . | TRBV19 | CASSITVQGSTAEAFF | TGTGCCAGTAGTATTACGGTCCAGGGGAGTACGGCTGAAGCTTTCTTT
. | TRBJ2-1 | . | TRBV9 | CASSVARGSYNEQFF | TGTGCCAGCAGCGTAGCCAGGGGTTCCTACAATGAGCAGTTCTTC
. | TRBJ2-7 | . | TRBV18 | CASSPLGHGVNEQYF | TGTGCCAGCTCACCATTGGGACATGGGGTCAACGAGCAGTACTTC
. | TRBJ2-1 | TRBD1 | TRBV5-1 | CASGQGRSDNEQFF | TGCGCCAGCGGACAGGGTAGGTCTGACAATGAGCAGTTCTTC
. | TRBJ2-7 | TRBD2 | TRBV18 | CASSAPGGASEQYF | TGTGCCAGCTCCGCGCCGGGGGGGGCTAGTGAGCAGTACTTC
. | TRBJ2-1 | . | TRBV21-1 | CASSKEGGYNEQFF | TGTGCCAGCAGCAAAGAGGGTGGTTACAATGAGCAGTTCTTC
. | TRBJ1-5 | TRBD1 | TRBV18 | CASSPRQGVQPQHF | TGTGCCAGCTCACCGCGGCAGGGGGTTCAGCCCCAGCATTTT
once | TRBJ2-2 | . | TRBV5-6 | CASRPGRANTGELFF | TGTGCCAGCAGGCCTGGTCGGGCGAACACCGGGGAGCTGTTTTTT
. | TRBJ2-6 | TRBD2 | TRBV18 | CASSPTGGSGANVLTF | TGTGCCAGCTCACCAACGGGAGGATCTGGGGCCAACGTCCTGACTTTC
once | TRBJ1-1 | . | TRBV4-3 | CASSQGVRNTEAFF | TGCGCCAGCAGCCAAGGGGTGCGGAACACTGAAGCTTTCTTT
. | TRBJ1-4 | . | TRBV6-5 | CASRETGVEKLFF | TGTGCCAGCAGGGAGACGGGGGTTGAAAAACTGTTTTTT
. | TRBJ1-2 | . | TRBV30 | CAWNRLHGYTF | TGTGCCTGGAACAGGTTGCATGGCTACACCTTC
. | TRBJ2-5 | . | TRBV7-6 | CASSPIMGEETQYF | TGTGCCAGCAGCCCTATTATGGGAGAAGAGACCCAGTACTTC
once | TRBJ2-5 | . | TRBV18 | CASSPSYTVETQYF | TGTGCCAGCTCACCGAGTTACACCGTAGAGACCCAGTACTTC
once | TRBJ2-7 | . | TRBV5-5 | CASSLLRASYEQYF | TGTGCCAGCAGCTTGCTCCGGGCCTCCTACGAGCAGTACTTC
. | TRBJ2-1 | . | TRBV27 | CASSLFSGSYNEQFF | TGTGCCAGCAGTTTGTTTAGCGGCTCCTACAATGAGCAGTTCTTC
. | TRBJ1-2 | TRBD1 | TRBV28 | CASSSQGVRYGYTF | TGTGCCAGCAGTTCACAGGGGGTGAGATATGGCTACACCTTC
. | TRBJ1-2 | . | TRBV28 | CASSLATVGYTF | TGTGCCAGCAGTTTGGCAACAGTTGGCTACACCTTC
. | TRBJ2-7 | TRBD2 | TRBV7-8 | CASSSLGIAGVHEQYF | TGTGCCAGCAGCTCCCTGGGAATAGCGGGAGTCCACGAGCAGTACTTC
. | TRBJ2-3 | . | TRBV5-1 | CASSLEGLEIPDTQYF | TGCGCCAGCAGCTTGGAAGGACTCGAAATCCCAGATACGCAGTATTTT
. | TRBJ2-1 | . | TRBV30 | CAQGGARQFF | TGTGCCCAGGGCGGAGCCCGGCAGTTCTTC
. | TRBJ2-7 | TRBD1 | TRBV7-9 | CASSSYRGGYEQYF | TGTGCCAGCAGCTCCTACAGGGGTGGCTACGAGCAGTACTTC
. | TRBJ2-1 | . | TRBV5-1 | CASSFGQSYNEQFF | TGCGCCAGCAGCTTTGGACAGTCCTACAATGAGCAGTTCTTC
. | TRBJ2-7 | . | TRBV7-9 | CASSLGTRQGEQYF | TGTGCCAGCAGCTTAGGGACCAGGCAGGGAGAGCAGTACTTC
. | TRBJ2-5 | . | TRBV2 | CASRPDGETQYF | TGTGCCAGCAGGCCGGATGGAGAGACCCAGTACTTC
once | TRBJ1-1 | TRBD1 | TRBV7-2 | CASSRGQEMNTEAFF | TGTGCCAGCAGCCGGGGACAGGAGATGAACACTGAAGCTTTCTTT
. | TRBJ2-7 | TRBD1 | TRBV18 | CASSPTGTGWYSEQYF | TGTGCCAGCTCACCAACCGGGACAGGGTGGTACTCCGAGCAGTACTTC
once | TRBJ1-5 | . | TRBV30 | CAWGIRVGNQPQHF | TGTGCCTGGGGGATTAGGGTGGGCAATCAGCCCCAGCATTTT
. | TRBJ1-2 | . | TRBV11-1 | CASSQTGFYGYTF | TGTGCCAGCAGCCAGACCGGTTTCTATGGCTACACCTTC
. | TRBJ2-7 | . | TRBV30 | CAWTTGAHEQYF | TGTGCCTGGACCACGGGGGCCCACGAGCAGTACTTC
few | TRBJ2-7 | . | TRBV10-3 | CAISAGPSSSYEQYF | TGTGCCATCAGCGCCGGTCCGTCGAGCTCCTACGAGCAGTACTTC
. | TRBJ2-7 | . | TRBV5-4 | CASSLSGPYEQYF | TGTGCCAGCAGCTTGAGCGGGCCGTACGAGCAGTACTTC
. | TRBJ1-2 | . | TRBV7-6 | CASSLEGGRGGYTF | TGTGCCAGCAGCTTAGAAGGGGGTAGAGGTGGCTACACCTTC